The present T cell receptor (beta chain) was sequenced within a study of blood T cells in healthy people across ages. The junction had 7 bases not matched to a gene; V was cut back by 7 bases and J by 8 bases. This CDR3 comprises 14 residues. The germline V gene encodes CDR1 SGHAT and CDR2 FQNNGV. Then a second PCR, running roughly 7 to 12 cycles, was carried out with a sample-barcoded 5' primer and a J-beta primer mix. TCRdb re-called the 5' RACE reads through MiXCR, storing one row per CDR3 protein. Among 1.8 million or so distinct CDR3 sequences listed, about 39% were seen once. Each donor was a healthy Caucasian individual from Russia, aged about 6 to 90.

Input material: blood. This receptor was taken from a human donor in good health. V gene TRBV11-2 combines with J gene TRBJ2-1; TRBD2 agrees at 11 bases. The CDR3 is CASTLAGALYEQFF. CDR3 DNA sequence: TGTGCCAGCACACTAGCGGGGGCCTTATATGAGCAGTTCTTC.